These 8 T cell receptor beta chains came from one sample sequenced in a study of T cell responses to AZD1222 COVID-19 vaccine. Clones were read by immunoSEQ multiplex PCR, and TCRdb kept only the in-frame ones, dropping some. Among 150,000 to 200,000 clones, around 90% were seen once, and the ten largest hold roughly 25%. The starting material was peripheral blood, obtained 28 days after the second AZD1222 dose. These receptors were obtained from an adult who received the AZD1222 COVID-19 vaccine.

The rearrangement uses TRBV28 and TRBJ1-5; D is undetermined. The V gene's germline CDR1 is MDHEN and CDR2 SYDVKM. Trimming shortened V by 6 bases and J by 4 bases, and 10 bases separated the two germline ends. There are 13 residues in the CDR3. CDR3 amino acids: CASRKFGNQPQHF. CDR3 sequence (DNA): TGTGCCAGCAGAAAATTTGGAAATCAGCCCCAGCATTTT.

This clone was observed a single time. As DNA, the CDR3 is TGCAGCGTTGAGACTGGGGCGGGTGGCTACACCTTC. Its protein is CSVETGAGGYTF. The chain carries TRBV29-1 and TRBJ1-2; D perhaps matches TRBD1 (5 bases). Trimming pared 3 bases from V and 7 bases from J, leaving 12 bases between. CDR1 and CDR2 (germline): SQVTM, ANQGSEA. This CDR3 is 12 amino acids long.

This clone is a singleton in its sample. The rearrangement links TRBV9 to TRBJ2-5, with TRBD2 matching 10 bases. V was pared by 0 bases and J by 1 base, with 9 bases of the junction left unmatched. The CDR3 totals 18 residues. The germline gives CDR1 SGDLS, CDR2 YYNGEE. CDR3 nucleotides: TGTGCCAGCAGCGTAGCTAGAAGGACTAGCGGCAGCCAAGAGACCCAGTACTTC. Translated: CASSVARRTSGSQETQYF.

The chain employs TRBV21-1 and TRBJ2-5; the table names TRBD2, a call not compared with the DNA. TRBV21-1 represents a pseudogene. There are 17 residues in the CDR3. In DNA form, the CDR3 reads TGTGCCAGCAAGCGAGGAGTCCCCTTGGAATCTCAAGAGACCCAGTACTTC. It specifies CASKRGVPLESQETQYF.

V gene TRBV18 combines with J gene TRBJ2-7; D ambiguous. The CDR3 consists of 15 residues. V was clipped by 3 bases and J by 6 bases, with 18 bases between them. The germline CDR1 and CDR2 sequences are KGHSH and LQKENI. The CDR3 protein is CASSPPGYSNGEQYF. The CDR3 DNA follows: TGTGCCAGCTCACCCCCGGGTTATAGTAACGGCGAGCAGTACTTC.

The rearrangement uses TRBV19 and TRBJ2-2, with D tentatively TRBD1 or TRBD2 (5 bases each). The V gene's germline CDR1 is LNHDA and CDR2 SQIVND (reference sequence). V lost 5 bases, J lost 9 bases, and 25 bases lay in between. The CDR3 spans 17 residues. The CDR3 reads CASSDYSGTGRRRELFF. The DNA for the CDR3 is TGTGCCAGTAGTGACTACTCCGGGACGGGCAGACGCCGGGAGCTGTTTTTT.

The chain employs TRBV19 and TRBJ1-4; tentative D call: TRBD1 (5 bases). Germline V gene lookup returns CDR1 LNHDA and CDR2 SQIVND (reference sequence). V was cut by 6 bases and J by 3 bases, with 17 bases left in between. This CDR3 comprises 16 residues. The CDR3 here is CASSREGRAANEKLFF. CDR3 coding DNA: TGTGCCAGTAGCCGTGAGGGGCGGGCGGCTAATGAAAAACTGTTTTTT.

The V and J genes are TRBV7-2 and TRBJ2-7; TRBD1 or TRBD2 may be the D gene (6 bases each). This CDR3 is 14 amino acids long. The germline V and J ends were trimmed by 5 bases and 2 bases, with 13 bases remaining between them. From germline, CDR1 is SGHTA and CDR2 FQGNSA. The chain's CDR3 is CASSPTGATYEQYF. The CDR3, as DNA: TGTGCCAGCAGCCCCACGGGGGCTACCTACGAGCAGTACTTC.